The clone carrying this T cell receptor beta chain was counted only a few times. Within the sample, other DNA sequences also encode this same CDR3. This entry is derived from a study of beta chain features in type 1 diabetes. The study reverse transcribed the entire isolated RNA, so it sequenced expressed TCRB transcripts. TCRdb keeps only in-frame clones here, not all; method: immunoSEQ multiplex PCR. The sample records around 300,000 clones, around 10% being singletons. The CDR3 is made up of 15 amino acids. The junction had 2 bases not matched to a gene; V was cut back by 5 bases and J by 1 base. CDR1 and CDR2 from the germline V gene are SNHLY and FYNNEI.

Sequencing was carried out using naive CD4+ T cells from blood. The TCR originated in a woman under 40 in good health. The V gene is TRBV2, the J gene TRBJ2-3; 11 positions agree with TRBD2. CDR3 residues: CASSLLAGGTDTQYF. DNA for the CDR3: TGTGCCAGCAGTTTACTAGCGGGAGGCACAGATACGCAGTATTTT. The full variable domain, in which reference TRBV2 and TRBJ2-3 provide the parts outside the CDR3, is EPEVTQTPSHQVTQMGQEVILRCVPISNHLYFYWYRQILGQKVEFLVSFYNNEISEKSEIFDDQFSVERPDGSNFTLKIRSTKLEDSAMYFCASSLLAGGTDTQYFGPGTRLTVL.